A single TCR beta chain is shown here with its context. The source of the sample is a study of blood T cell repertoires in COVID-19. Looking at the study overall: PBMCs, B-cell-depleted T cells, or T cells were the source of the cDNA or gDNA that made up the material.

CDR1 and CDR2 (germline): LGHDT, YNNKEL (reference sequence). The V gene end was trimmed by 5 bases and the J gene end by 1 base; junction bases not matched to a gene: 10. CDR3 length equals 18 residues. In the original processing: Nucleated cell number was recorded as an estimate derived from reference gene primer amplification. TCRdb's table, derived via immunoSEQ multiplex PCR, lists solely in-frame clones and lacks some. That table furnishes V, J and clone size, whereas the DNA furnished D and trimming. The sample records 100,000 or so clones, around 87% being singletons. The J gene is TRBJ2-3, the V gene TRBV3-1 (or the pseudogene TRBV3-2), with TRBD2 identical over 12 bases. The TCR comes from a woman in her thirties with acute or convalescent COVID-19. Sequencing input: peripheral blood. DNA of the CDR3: TGTGCCAGCAGCAAAACCGGGACTAGCGGGTTGGGCACAGATACGCAGTATTTT. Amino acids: CASSKTGTSGLGTDTQYF.